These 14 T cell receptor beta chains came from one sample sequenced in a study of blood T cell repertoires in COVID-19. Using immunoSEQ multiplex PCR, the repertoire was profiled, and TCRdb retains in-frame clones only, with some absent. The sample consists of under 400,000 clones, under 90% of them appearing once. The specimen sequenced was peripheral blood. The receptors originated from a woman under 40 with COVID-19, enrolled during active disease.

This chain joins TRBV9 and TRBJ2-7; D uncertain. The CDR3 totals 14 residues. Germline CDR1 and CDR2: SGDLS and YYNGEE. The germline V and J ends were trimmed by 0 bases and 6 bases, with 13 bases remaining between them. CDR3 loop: CASSVAAGVSEQYF. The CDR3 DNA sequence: TGTGCCAGCAGCGTAGCAGCAGGCGTATCCGAGCAGTACTTC. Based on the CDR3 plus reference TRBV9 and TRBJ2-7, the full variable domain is DSGVTQTPKHLITATGQRVTLRCSPRSGDLSVYWYQQSLDQGLQFLIQYYNGEERAKGNILERFSAQQFPDLHSELNLSSLELGDSALYFCASSVAAGVSEQYFGPGTRLTVT.

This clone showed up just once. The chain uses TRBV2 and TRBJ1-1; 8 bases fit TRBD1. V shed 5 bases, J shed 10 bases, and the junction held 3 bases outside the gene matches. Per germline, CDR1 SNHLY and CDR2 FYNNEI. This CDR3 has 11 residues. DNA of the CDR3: TGTGCCAGCAGTTTTACAGGGGGAGCTTTCTTT. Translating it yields CASSFTGGAFF.

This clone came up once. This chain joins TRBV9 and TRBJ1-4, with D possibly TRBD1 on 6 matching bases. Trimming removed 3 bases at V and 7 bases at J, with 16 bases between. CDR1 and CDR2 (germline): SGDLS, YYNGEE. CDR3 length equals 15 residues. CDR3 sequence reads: CASSALFGGGEKLFF. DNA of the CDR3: TGTGCCAGCAGCGCCTTATTTGGGGGCGGTGAAAAACTGTTTTTT.

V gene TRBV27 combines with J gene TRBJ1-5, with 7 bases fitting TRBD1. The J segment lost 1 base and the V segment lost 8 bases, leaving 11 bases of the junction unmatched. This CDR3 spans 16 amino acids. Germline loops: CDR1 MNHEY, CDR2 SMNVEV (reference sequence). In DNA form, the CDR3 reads TGTGCCAGCCCGGGATTCGACAGGGCGAGCAATCAGCCCCAGCATTTT. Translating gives CASPGFDRASNQPQHF.

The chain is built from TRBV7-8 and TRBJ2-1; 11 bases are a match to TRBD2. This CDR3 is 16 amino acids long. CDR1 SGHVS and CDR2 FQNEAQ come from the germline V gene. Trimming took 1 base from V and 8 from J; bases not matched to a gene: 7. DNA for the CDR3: TGTGCCAGCAGCTTAGAGACTAGCGGGAAAGTCTATGAGCAGTTCTTC. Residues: CASSLETSGKVYEQFF.

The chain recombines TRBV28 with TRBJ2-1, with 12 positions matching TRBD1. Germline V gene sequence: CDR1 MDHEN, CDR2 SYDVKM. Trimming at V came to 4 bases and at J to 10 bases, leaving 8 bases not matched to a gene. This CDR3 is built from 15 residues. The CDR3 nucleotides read TGTGCCAGCAGTTCTCCGGGACAGGGGGCCGGGGAGCAGTTCTTC. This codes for CASSSPGQGAGEQFF.

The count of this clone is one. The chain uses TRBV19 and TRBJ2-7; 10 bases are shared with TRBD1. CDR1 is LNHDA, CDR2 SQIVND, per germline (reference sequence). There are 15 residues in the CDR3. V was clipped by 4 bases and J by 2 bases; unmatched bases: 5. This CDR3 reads CASSKGQGQTYEQYF. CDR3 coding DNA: TGTGCCAGTAGTAAGGGACAGGGGCAAACCTACGAGCAGTACTTC.

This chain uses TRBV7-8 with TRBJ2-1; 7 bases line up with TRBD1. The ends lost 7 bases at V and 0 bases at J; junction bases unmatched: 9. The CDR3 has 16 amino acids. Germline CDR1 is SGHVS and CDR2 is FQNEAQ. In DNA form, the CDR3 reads TGTGCCAGCACCCGCTTCAGGGACAGCTCCTACAATGAGCAGTTCTTC. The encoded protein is CASTRFRDSSYNEQFF.

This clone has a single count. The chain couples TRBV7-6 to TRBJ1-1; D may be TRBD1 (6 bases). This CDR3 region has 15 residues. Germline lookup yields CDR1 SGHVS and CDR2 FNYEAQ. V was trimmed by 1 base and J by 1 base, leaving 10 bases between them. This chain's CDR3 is CASSLGGQGNTEAFF. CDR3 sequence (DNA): TGTGCCAGCAGCTTAGGGGGGCAGGGGAACACTGAAGCTTTCTTT.

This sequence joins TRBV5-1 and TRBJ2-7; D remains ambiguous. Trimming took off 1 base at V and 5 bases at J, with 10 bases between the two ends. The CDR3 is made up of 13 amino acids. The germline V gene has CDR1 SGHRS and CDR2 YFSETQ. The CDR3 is CASSLRFQDEQYF. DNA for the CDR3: TGCGCCAGCAGCTTGAGATTTCAGGACGAGCAGTACTTC.

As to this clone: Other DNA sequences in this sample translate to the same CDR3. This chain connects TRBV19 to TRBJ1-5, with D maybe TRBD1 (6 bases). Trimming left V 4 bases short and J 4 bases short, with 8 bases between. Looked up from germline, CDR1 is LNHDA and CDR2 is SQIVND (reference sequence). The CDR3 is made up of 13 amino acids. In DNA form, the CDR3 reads TGTGCCAGTAGTACCGACAGGAATCAGCCCCAGCATTTT. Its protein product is CASSTDRNQPQHF. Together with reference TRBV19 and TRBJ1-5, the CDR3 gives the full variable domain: DGGITQSPKYLFRKEGQNVTLSCEQNLNHDAMYWYRQDPGQGLRLIYYSQIVNDFQKGDIAEGYSVSREKKESFPLTVTSAQKNPTAFYLCASSTDRNQPQHFGDGTRLSIL.

The CDR3 is CASSFGDRRSNEKLFF. The CDR3 nucleotides are TGTGCCAGCAGTTTTGGGGACAGGCGATCTAATGAAAAACTGTTTTTT. The genes are TRBV28 and TRBJ1-4, with TRBD1 matching over 8 bases. Losses at the gene ends were 3 bases for V and 3 bases for J; bases not matched to a gene: 6. From germline, CDR1 is MDHEN and CDR2 SYDVKM. The length of the CDR3 is 16 residues.

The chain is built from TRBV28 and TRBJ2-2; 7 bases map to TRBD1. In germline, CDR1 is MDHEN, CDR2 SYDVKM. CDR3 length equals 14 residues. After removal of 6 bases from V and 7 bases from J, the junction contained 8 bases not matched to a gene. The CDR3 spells CASSLTGPYGELFF. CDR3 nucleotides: TGTGCCAGCAGCCTGACAGGGCCTTACGGGGAGCTGTTTTTT.

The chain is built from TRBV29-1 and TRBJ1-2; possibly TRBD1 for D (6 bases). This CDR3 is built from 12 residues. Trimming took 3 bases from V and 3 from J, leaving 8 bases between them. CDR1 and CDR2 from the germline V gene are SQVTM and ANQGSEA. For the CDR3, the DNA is TGCAGCGTTGAGAGGACAGACTATGGCTACACCTTC. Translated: CSVERTDYGYTF.